These 15 T cell receptor beta chains share one sample of origin, sequenced in a study of T cells in Graves' hyperthyroidism and ophthalmopathy. Amplification of TCR beta CDR3 regions used RNA as the template. The primer set for the first-round RT-PCR of the TCR CDR3 was HTBI. TCRdb ran MiXCR on the multiplex PCR reads and lists one entry per CDR3 protein. The data contain around 190,000 distinct CDR3 sequences, about 18% of them singletons. The sequencing input was blood. All receptors come from a woman in her 50s with Graves' hyperthyroidism.

In its sample, this clonotype was seen many times. The J gene is TRBJ1-5, the V gene TRBV19; TRBD1 aligns across 7 bases. With V trimmed by 5 bases and J by 2 bases, 9 bases remained unmatched. This CDR3 region has 16 residues. Germline V gives CDR1 LNHDA, CDR2 SQIVND (reference sequence). The chain's CDR3 is CASSHRQGGGNQPQHF. CDR3 DNA: TGTGCCAGTAGTCACCGACAGGGAGGGGGCAATCAGCCCCAGCATTTT.

This clonotype has a count of ten or more. This chain connects TRBV12-3 or TRBV12-4 to TRBJ2-3; no firm D call. Trimming stripped 2 bases from V and 3 bases from J, with 12 bases between. There are 15 residues in the CDR3. CDR3: CASSLNSVWTDTQYF. CDR3 bases: TGTGCCAGCAGTTTAAATTCGGTATGGACAGATACGCAGTATTTT.

This clonotype was seen a few times. V gene TRBV28 combines with J gene TRBJ2-7; 9 positions agree with TRBD2. This CDR3 contains 13 residues. Trimming cost V 11 bases and J 5 bases; bases outside gene matches: 10. CDR1 is MDHEN, CDR2 SYDVKM, per germline. CDR3 bases: TGTGCCGGCGGGAGGGGGGGTACGAACGAGCAGTACTTC. This translates into CAGGRGGTNEQYF.

The chain links TRBV29-1 to TRBJ2-3; the D gene is possibly TRBD2 (6 bases). From germline, CDR1 is SQVTM and CDR2 ANQGSEA. The CDR3 is made up of 13 amino acids. V lost 2 bases and J 0 bases, leaving 6 bases between the germline ends. The CDR3 DNA follows: TGCAGCGTTGAACGGGAGAGCACAGATACGCAGTATTTT. Residues: CSVERESTDTQYF.

The chain joins TRBV11-2 to TRBJ2-1; D gene uncertain. This CDR3 contains 15 residues. From germline, CDR1 is SGHAT and CDR2 FQNNGV. V lost 1 base and J 6 bases, leaving 13 bases between the germline ends. In DNA form, the CDR3 reads TGTGCCAGCAGCTTAGTGGTCGCCAAAGGCAATGAGCAGTTCTTC. Its translation: CASSLVVAKGNEQFF.

This clonotype was counted ten times or more. The chain recombines TRBV12-3 or TRBV12-4 with TRBJ1-1; D possibly corresponds to TRBD1 (5 bases). The CDR3 is 15 residues long. V lost 11 bases and J lost 1, with 20 bases in between. CDR3 loop: CACNDLGGGNTEAFF. The CDR3 coding sequence is TGTGCCTGCAATGACTTGGGGGGAGGGAACACTGAAGCTTTCTTT.

The sample holds many counts of this clonotype. This chain joins TRBV19 and TRBJ1-1; tentatively, D is TRBD1 (6 bases). Trimming left V 4 bases short and J 8 bases short, with 20 bases between. Germline CDR1 is LNHDA and CDR2 is SQIVND (reference sequence). The CDR3 has 15 residues. CDR3 sequence (DNA): TGTGCCAGTAGTACCAATCCAGGGGCTCGAGGGGAAGCTTTCTTT. Amino acid sequence: CASSTNPGARGEAFF.

At least ten counts were recorded for this clonotype. The chain has TRBV18 and TRBJ1-5; the D gene is possibly TRBD1 (5 bases). The V end lost 3 bases, the J end lost 3 bases, and 12 bases lay between the germline ends. In germline, CDR1 is KGHSH, CDR2 LQKENI. CDR3 length equals 15 residues. The CDR3 DNA is TGTGCCAGCTCACCTGGGACGGCACCCAATCAGCCCCAGCATTTT. It translates to CASSPGTAPNQPQHF.

With regard to this clonotype: A read error is possible here, since a much larger clone lies one base away. The CDR3 protein is CASSQRTGTNTEAFF. The CDR3 DNA sequence: TGCGCCAGCAGCCAAAGGACAGGGACGAACACTGAAGCTTTCTTT. This chain uses TRBV4-1 with TRBJ1-1; TRBD1 matches at 8 bases. The CDR3 extends over 15 amino acids. Trimming removed 2 bases from V and 1 base from J; junction bases left unmatched: 3. Per the germline V gene, CDR1 is MGHRA and CDR2 is YSYEKL.

This clonotype was seen at least ten times. V is TRBV2 and J is TRBJ1-1; 8 bases align to TRBD1. With V trimmed by 7 bases and J by 2 bases, 9 bases remained unmatched. The germline CDR1 and CDR2 sequences are SNHLY and FYNNEI. The CDR3 runs to 15 residues. The CDR3 coding sequence is TGTGCCAGCAATCTGGACAGGGAGGTTAACACTGAAGCTTTCTTT. Its translation: CASNLDREVNTEAFF.

A few counts support this clonotype. J is TRBJ2-3 and V is TRBV10-3; D possibly corresponds to TRBD2 (7 bases). The germline CDR1 and CDR2 sequences are ENHRY and SYGVKD. Trimming removed 9 bases from V and 1 base from J, with 20 bases in between. CDR3 length: 16 residues. As DNA, the CDR3 is TGTGCCATACTAGCGACCGAGAGGGGGGGCACAGATACGCAGTATTTT. Translation gives CAILATERGGTDTQYF.

At least ten counts were recorded for this clonotype. The chain carries TRBV6-2 or TRBV6-3 and TRBJ2-7, with D possibly called TRBD1 or TRBD2 (5 bases each). This CDR3 contains 15 residues. CDR1 is MNHEY and CDR2 is SVGEGT in the germline V gene. V was shortened by 2 bases and J by 7 bases, with 18 bases between the two germline ends. CDR3: CASSYDEGSSDEQYF. The CDR3 DNA reads as TGTGCCAGCAGTTACGATGAGGGGAGTTCGGATGAGCAGTACTTC.

The gene calls are TRBV24-1 and TRBJ2-5; D unclear. The CDR3 runs to 14 residues. Germline-derived CDR1 and CDR2 are KGHDR and SFDVKD. V lost 5 bases and J 0 bases, leaving 9 bases between the germline ends. CDR3 sequence (DNA): TGTGCCACCAGTGCCCCCCCGGACCAAGAGACCCAGTACTTC. Translated: CATSAPPDQETQYF.

This clonotype was seen a few times. The CDR3, as DNA: TGTGCCAGCAGCCCGACGTCCGTTAGGGCCACTGAAGCTTTCTTT. This codes for CASSPTSVRATEAFF. The chain links TRBV5-4 to TRBJ1-1; D is uncertain. Germline loops: CDR1 SGHNT, CDR2 YYREEE (reference sequence). The CDR3 loop spans 15 amino acids. Trimming removed 4 bases from V and 4 bases from J, with 17 bases in between.

The chain recombines TRBV4-1 with TRBJ1-2, with D possibly TRBD1 on 5 matching bases. The CDR3 has 16 amino acids. V was clipped by 0 bases and J by 4 bases, with 15 bases between them. Per germline, CDR1 MGHRA and CDR2 YSYEKL. The CDR3 DNA reads as TGCGCCAGCAGCCAAGAAGACAGCGATCCCCCCTATGGCTACACCTTC. The encoded protein is CASSQEDSDPPYGYTF.